Presented here are 22 T cell receptor beta chains from one specimen sequenced in a study of cytomegalovirus exposure and HLA in healthy donors. PCR primers comprised 60 Vbeta and 13 Jbeta primers. TCRdb keeps only in-frame clones here, not all; method: immunoSEQ multiplex PCR. The sample comprises around 180,000 clones, about four fifths of which are singletons, and approximately 1.1% rests with the top ten. Material for sequencing was PBMCs. These receptors all stem from a woman in her forties in good health and CMV-seronegative.

This rearrangement joins TRBV9 to TRBJ2-1, with TRBD1 matching over 7 bases. Trimming took 2 bases from V and 4 from J; bases not matched to a gene: 3. CDR1 is SGDLS, CDR2 YYNGEE, per germline. The CDR3 loop spans 14 amino acids. CDR3 region: CASSVGTAYNEQFF. The CDR3 bases are TGTGCCAGCAGCGTGGGGACAGCATACAATGAGCAGTTCTTC.

The V gene is TRBV4-2, the J gene TRBJ2-3; 11 bases are a match to TRBD2. Germline-derived CDR1 and CDR2 are LGHNA and YNFKEQ. After removal of 1 base from V and 4 bases from J, the junction contained 4 bases not matched to a gene. This CDR3 has 16 residues. CDR3 in DNA: TGTGCCAGCAGCCAAGTTGGGACTAGCGGACCAGATACGCAGTATTTT. It codes for CASSQVGTSGPDTQYF.

The rearrangement uses TRBV7-9 and TRBJ1-2; 7 bases fit TRBD1. The length of the CDR3 is 14 residues. Trimming cost V 5 bases and J 6 bases; bases outside gene matches: 9. Germline V gene sequence: CDR1 SEHNR, CDR2 FQNEAQ (reference sequence). The DNA for the CDR3 is TGTGCCAGCAGCACCGGACAGGCTGGGAATGGCTACACCTTC. This encodes CASSTGQAGNGYTF.

This sequence joins TRBV19 and TRBJ1-1, with D tentatively TRBD1 (5 bases). V was shortened by 6 bases and J by 2 bases, with 13 bases between the two germline ends. This CDR3 has 14 residues. Germline V gene lookup returns CDR1 LNHDA and CDR2 SQIVND (reference sequence). The CDR3 nucleotides read TGTGCCAGTAGAGTCAGGGTGGGTAACACTGAAGCTTTCTTT. Translation: CASRVRVGNTEAFF.

The rearrangement links TRBV5-1 to TRBJ2-2; tentative D call: TRBD1 (6 bases). The germline V and J ends were trimmed by 2 bases and 1 base, with 9 bases remaining between them. The CDR3 has 15 amino acids. CDR1 and CDR2 (germline): SGHRS, YFSETQ. The CDR3 spells CASSFTGQNTGELFF. CDR3 DNA: TGCGCCAGCAGCTTTACAGGGCAGAACACCGGGGAGCTGTTTTTT.

This rearrangement joins TRBV5-4 to TRBJ2-7; tentatively, D is TRBD1 (5 bases). Trimming removed 2 bases from V and 2 bases from J, with 14 bases in between. The CDR3 has 15 residues. Germline CDR1 SGHNT, CDR2 YYREEE (reference sequence). The CDR3 region has the DNA TGTGCCAGCAGCTTCGGACGGACAAAAGCCTACGAGCAGTACTTC. It is translated as CASSFGRTKAYEQYF.

The J gene is TRBJ1-1, the V gene TRBV29-1; 11 positions match TRBD1. CDR1 and CDR2 from the germline V gene are SQVTM and ANQGSEA. The V gene end was trimmed by 7 bases and the J gene end by 5 bases; junction bases not matched to a gene: 6. CDR3 length: 13 residues. The DNA for the CDR3 is TGCAGCGCGGACAGGGGGCGCCGGACTGAAGCTTTCTTT. Amino acids: CSADRGRRTEAFF.

The chain has TRBV6-5 and TRBJ2-2, with 7 bases fitting TRBD1. CDR3 length: 15 residues. CDR1 is MNHEY and CDR2 is SVGAGI in the germline V gene. V was clipped by 6 bases and J by 4 bases; unmatched bases: 8. CDR3 sequence: CASSGGTDVTGELFF. In DNA, the CDR3 is TGTGCCAGCAGCGGTGGGACAGATGTCACCGGGGAGCTGTTTTTT.

This clone was recorded only once. The CDR3 DNA reads TGTGCCAGCCGGGGGAGTCAGGACAATCAGCCCCAGCATTTT. It translates to CASRGSQDNQPQHF. The chain carries TRBV6-5 and TRBJ1-5, with a possible D match to TRBD1 (5 bases). The germline V gene has CDR1 MNHEY and CDR2 SVGAGI. This CDR3 contains 14 residues. V was trimmed by 8 bases and J by 3 bases, leaving 14 bases between them.

The V and J genes are TRBV19 and TRBJ1-2; a weak D match, TRBD1 (5 bases). Trimming cost V 3 bases and J 10 bases, with 12 bases left between them. Germline V lookup: CDR1 LNHDA, CDR2 SQIVND (reference sequence). The CDR3 is made up of 12 amino acids. The CDR3 is CASSINQGDYTF. The CDR3 coding sequence is TGTGCCAGTAGTATTAACCAGGGTGACTACACCTTC.

V gene TRBV14 combines with J gene TRBJ2-3; 7 positions agree with TRBD2. The trim removed 1 base at V and 2 bases at J, leaving 6 bases unmatched. Germline V lookup: CDR1 SGHDN, CDR2 FVKESK. The length of the CDR3 is 16 residues. The CDR3 is CASSQVEAGPTDTQYF. CDR3 nucleotides: TGTGCCAGCAGCCAAGTTGAAGCGGGACCCACAGATACGCAGTATTTT.

The chain joins TRBV13 to TRBJ1-1; 8 bases are shared with TRBD1. V trimming: 5 bases; J trimming: 1 base; junction bases outside the gene matches: 3. Germline values: CDR1 PRHDT, CDR2 FYEKMQ (reference sequence). The CDR3 covers 14 residues. The CDR3 DNA is TGTGCCAGCAGCACACAGGGGGGGAACACTGAAGCTTTCTTT. Its translation: CASSTQGGNTEAFF.

The chain employs TRBV29-1 and TRBJ1-1, with D perhaps TRBD1 (5 bases). CDR3 length equals 11 residues. Trimming cost V 7 bases and J 7 bases, with 13 bases left between them. CDR1 is SQVTM, CDR2 ANQGSEA, per germline. The CDR3 region has the DNA TGCAGCGGAACAGGTCCCAGTGAAGCTTTCTTT. Its translation is CSGTGPSEAFF.

The chain links TRBV29-1 to TRBJ2-3; TRBD1 is a possible D gene (6 bases). Trimming took 6 bases from V and 2 from J, leaving 18 bases between them. Germline-derived CDR1 and CDR2 are SQVTM and ANQGSEA. The CDR3 has 15 residues. The CDR3 region has the DNA TGCAGCGTAAACACAGGGACAATAAACACAGATACGCAGTATTTT. Residues: CSVNTGTINTDTQYF.

V and J are TRBV19 and TRBJ1-5, with 7 nucleotides matching TRBD1. V was clipped by 6 bases and J by 7 bases; unmatched bases: 21. CDR1 is LNHDA, CDR2 SQIVND, per germline (reference sequence). The CDR3 is made up of 18 amino acids. The DNA of the CDR3 is TGTGCCAGTAGCCCAGGAGGAGGGCAGGGGGGACGGGCGCAGCCCCAGCATTTT. This sequence encodes CASSPGGGQGGRAQPQHF.

Of note for this clone: The same CDR3 arises from other DNA sequences in this sample as well. CDR3 loop: CASSPMTGNTEAFF. The CDR3 region has the DNA TGTGCCAGCAGCCCCATGACAGGTAACACTGAAGCTTTCTTT. V is TRBV9 and J is TRBJ1-1, with D maybe TRBD1 (6 bases). The germline V gene encodes CDR1 SGDLS and CDR2 YYNGEE. V lost 4 bases and J 2 bases, leaving 12 bases between the germline ends. This CDR3 has 14 amino acids. Filled out from reference TRBV9 and TRBJ1-1, the complete variable domain reads DSGVTQTPKHLITATGQRVTLRCSPRSGDLSVYWYQQSLDQGLQFLIQYYNGEERAKGNILERFSAQQFPDLHSELNLSSLELGDSALYFCASSPMTGNTEAFFGQGTRLTVV.

This sequence joins TRBV6-6 and TRBJ2-5, with D possibly TRBD1 on 6 matching bases. CDR3 length equals 15 residues. V gave up 5 bases and J gave up 4 bases, with 17 bases separating them. Germline CDR1 MNHNY, CDR2 SVGAGI (reference sequence). The CDR3 bases are TGTGCCAGCAGTCTGGGGCAGGGGCGTGTAGAGACCCAGTACTTC. It is translated as CASSLGQGRVETQYF.

The J gene is TRBJ1-2, the V gene TRBV6-5; possibly TRBD1 for D (5 bases). The CDR3 spans 15 residues. The germline V and J ends were trimmed by 1 base and 2 bases, with 11 bases remaining between them. Germline loops: CDR1 MNHEY, CDR2 SVGAGI. CDR3 in amino acids: CASSYFRGKNYGYTF. The CDR3 nucleotides are TGTGCCAGCAGTTACTTTAGGGGAAAGAACTATGGCTACACCTTC.

The rearrangement uses TRBV29-1 and TRBJ2-5; no clear D gene. Trimming removed 4 bases at V and 3 bases at J, with 3 bases between. This CDR3 is 10 amino acids long. Germline V gives CDR1 SQVTM, CDR2 ANQGSEA. CDR3 in amino acids: CSVGEETQYF. In DNA, the CDR3 is TGCAGCGTTGGCGAAGAGACCCAGTACTTC.

For the CDR3, the DNA is TGTGCCAGCAGTCCCGAGGGGACTTTCGGAGGAGCTTTCTTT. Its protein is CASSPEGTFGGAFF. The chain joins TRBV27 to TRBJ1-1, with a tentative D call TRBD1 (5 bases). The CDR3 has 14 residues. V shed 5 bases and J shed 10 bases, with 20 bases lying between them. The germline V gene has CDR1 MNHEY and CDR2 SMNVEV (reference sequence).

The V call is TRBV7-9, the J call TRBJ2-6; no reliable D call. Germline V gene sequence: CDR1 SEHNR, CDR2 FQNEAQ (reference sequence). This CDR3 contains 14 residues. The ends were cut back, 5 bases at V and 0 bases at J, with 5 bases in the middle. The DNA for the CDR3 is TGTGCCAGCAGCCGGTCCTCTGGGGCCAACGTCCTGACTTTC. It specifies CASSRSSGANVLTF.

This clone came up a few times. The chain carries TRBV30 and TRBJ2-7, with 13 positions matching TRBD2. This CDR3 is built from 13 residues. Germline CDR1 and CDR2: GTSNPN and SVGIG (reference sequence). Trimming at V came to 8 bases and at J to 3 bases, leaving 4 bases not matched to a gene. The CDR3 DNA reads as TGTGCCCTCGGGACTAGCGGGATCTACGAGCAGTACTTC. Its protein product is CALGTSGIYEQYF.